The present TCR beta chain was sequenced within a study of CD8+ T cells in alopecia areata. Deletions cut 3 bases from V and 6 bases from J, with 9 bases between. Germline CDR1 reads SGDLS; CDR2 reads YYNGEE. This CDR3 contains 12 residues. This clone was picked up a small number of times. Following extraction, RNA underwent reverse transcription to cDNA, which served as the sequencing template. Generated by immunoSEQ multiplex PCR, the TCRdb table keeps only in-frame clones and is missing some. The sample lists 150,000 to 250,000 clones; nearly 60% were seen once. Treatment defined: oral pan-JAK inhibitor, 5-10 mg twice daily. Peripheral blood samples and lesional scalp punch biopsies were obtained from alopecia areata patients.

The gene calls are TRBV9 and TRBJ1-1; D not certain. This TCR was recovered from a human donor with alopecia areata. The sequences come from CD4+ T cells sorted from blood, collected at week 24, from a patient treated with tofacitinib. The chain's CDR3 is CASSDGRAEAFF. CDR3 sequence (DNA): TGTGCCAGCAGCGACGGGAGGGCTGAAGCTTTCTTT.